This paragraph reports one TCR beta chain. Its specificity is not known. RNA extraction was followed by reverse transcription into cDNA, which acted as the sequencing template. Profiled with immunoSEQ multiplex PCR; TCRdb holds only in-frame clones, not every one. The top ten hold around 25% of the sample, which has approximately 140,000 clones, roughly four fifths seen once. The CDR3 runs 14 residues. Germline V gene data show CDR1 as LGHNA and CDR2 as YSLEER. The V and J ends lost 0 bases and 4 bases respectively, with 10 bases between them. Treatment in this sample: oral pan-JAK inhibitor, 5-10 mg twice daily. These data originate in a study of CD8+ T cells in alopecia areata. In the study overall: Tofacitinib was taken orally by treated patients, and the dose was 5 to 10 mg twice daily. The study, taken as a whole, reports: Tofacitinib significantly reduced both scalp clonality and expanded CD8+ clones among the top 100.

The sequenced sample was CD8+ T cells sorted from blood, obtained at week 4, from a patient treated with tofacitinib. The clonotype was recovered from a human donor with alopecia areata. The chain recombines TRBV4-3 with TRBJ2-7; the D call may be TRBD1 or TRBD2 (5 bases each). The CDR3 here is CASSQDTWGYEQYF. The CDR3 nucleotides read TGCGCCAGCAGCCAAGATACATGGGGGTACGAGCAGTACTTC.